This TCR beta chain is from a study of T-cell reconstitution after alpha-beta-depleted transplantation in children. To note about this clonotype: What it recognizes is unknown. The junction departs from the called germline gene at one end, perhaps through a read error.

Study findings and constraints: Certain patients had high TCRbeta diversity at day 60, and it came from recipient T cells and thymic progenitors that survived. Expanded graft clones, several hundred of them, were reportedly the source of alpha-beta T cells about two months after transplant. Fresh T-cell production supplied most of the T-cell counts and diversity seen one year after transplant.

This CDR3 is built from 13 residues. Germline CDR1 and CDR2: SQVTM and ANQGSEA. The library targeted TCRbeta and was prepared with unique molecular identifiers. A single record per CDR3 protein comes from TCRdb applying MiXCR to the PCR reads. The table has approximately 250,000 distinct CDR3 sequences, about 26% seen once. The gene calls are TRBV29-1 and TRBJ1-1, with 8 bases that match TRBD1. This TCR was sampled from a girl aged 2-15 years with Fanconi anemia, due to receive a stem cell transplant. Sequencing was performed on PBMCs, taken before TCRalphabeta/CD19-depleted stem cell transplant. The CDR3 bases are TGCATCGTTGACAGGGGTGGAGGGACTGAAGCTTTCTTT. Encoded protein: CIVDRGGGTEAFF.